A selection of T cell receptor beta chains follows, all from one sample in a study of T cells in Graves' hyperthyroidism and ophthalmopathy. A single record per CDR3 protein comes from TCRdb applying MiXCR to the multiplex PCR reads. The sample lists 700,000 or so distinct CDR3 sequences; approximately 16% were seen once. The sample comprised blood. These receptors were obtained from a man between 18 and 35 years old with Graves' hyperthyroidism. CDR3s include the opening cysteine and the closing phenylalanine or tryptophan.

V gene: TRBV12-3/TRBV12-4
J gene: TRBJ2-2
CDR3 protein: CASSPYPGQLTGELFF

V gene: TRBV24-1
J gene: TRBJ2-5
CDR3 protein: CATARQGAGETQYF

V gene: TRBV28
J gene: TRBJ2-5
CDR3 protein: CASSLPIAHGRGQETQYF

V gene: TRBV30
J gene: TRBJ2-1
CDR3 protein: CACKQGQGLNEQFF

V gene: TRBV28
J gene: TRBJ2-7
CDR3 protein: CASSSIAGGPSYEQYF

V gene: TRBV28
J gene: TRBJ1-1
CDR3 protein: CASSGGAGWDTEAFF

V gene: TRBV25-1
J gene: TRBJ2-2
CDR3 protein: CASSPSTSVVNTGELFF

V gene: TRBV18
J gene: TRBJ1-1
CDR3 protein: CASSPVGGANTEAFF

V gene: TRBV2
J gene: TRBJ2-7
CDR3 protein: CASSALAGGTYEQYF

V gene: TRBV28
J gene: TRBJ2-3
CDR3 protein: CASSFLFRGPARPDTQYF

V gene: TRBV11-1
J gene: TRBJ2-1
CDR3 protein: CASSLESKPYNEQFF

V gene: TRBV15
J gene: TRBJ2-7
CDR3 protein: CATSSDWNSYEQYF

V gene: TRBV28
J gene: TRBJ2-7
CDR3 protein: CASSLAGRPYEQYF

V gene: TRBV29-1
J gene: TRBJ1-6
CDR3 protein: CSVGMDRDSPLHF

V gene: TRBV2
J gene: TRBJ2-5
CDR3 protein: CASSGTLSGQETQYF

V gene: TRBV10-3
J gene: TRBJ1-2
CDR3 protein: CATQITGTSGYTF

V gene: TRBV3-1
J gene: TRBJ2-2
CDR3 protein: CATHGGTSTTGELFF

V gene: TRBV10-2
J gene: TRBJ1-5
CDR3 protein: CASIGTHSNQPQHF

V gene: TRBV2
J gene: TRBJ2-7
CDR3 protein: CASSWTESYEQYF

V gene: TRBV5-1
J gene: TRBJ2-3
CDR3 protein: CASSSGGQGPTDTQYF

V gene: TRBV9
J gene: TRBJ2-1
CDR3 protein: CASSPWSGSGLGEQFF

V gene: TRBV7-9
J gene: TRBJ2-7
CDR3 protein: CASSLAGQGVRREQYF

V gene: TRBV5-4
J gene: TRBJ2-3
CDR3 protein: CASSFKVGTTDTQYF

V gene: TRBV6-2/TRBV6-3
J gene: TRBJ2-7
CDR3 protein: CASKDITYEQYF

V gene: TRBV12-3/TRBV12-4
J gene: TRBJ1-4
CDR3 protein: CASSTSGTNEKLFF

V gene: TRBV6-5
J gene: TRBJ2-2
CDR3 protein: CASSYTHHRELFF

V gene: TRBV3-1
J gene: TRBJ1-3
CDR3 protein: CASSPASGPTGLSSGNTIYF

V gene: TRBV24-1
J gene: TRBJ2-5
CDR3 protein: CATRAGLAEQETQYF

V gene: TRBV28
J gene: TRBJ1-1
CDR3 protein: CASRLQGRGTEAFF